The entry below describes one T cell receptor (beta chain). Its antigen is currently not known. Per-nucleotide qualities are absent, and no much larger clonotype sits a single base away. The record originates from a study of cytomegalovirus exposure and HLA in healthy donors (dated by TCRdb to 2016 to 2017). In terms of the full investigation: According to a later analysis, the 110 or so validation repertoires were produced on the same platform as the approximately 610 repertoires of the first cohort. The study aimed to test whether cataloging public T cell receptors could reveal signatures of past pathogen exposure. Besides the first cohort of roughly 660 subjects, a separate validation cohort made up of roughly 120 different subjects was used. The study combined high-throughput TCR immunosequencing, statistical association of individual TCRs with disease status, and machine learning to predict cytomegalovirus infection status. What the study reported, not specific to this receptor: Cytomegalovirus status was reported to be diagnosed by the classifier with high specificity and sensitivity in both the original and validation cohorts. Subsequent analysis determined that TCRs grouped into clusters in the first cohort also showed a tendency toward co-occurrence across the 90 to 150 validation repertoires, and 94% of cluster scores exceeded 0. Across donors, most TCR sequences were observed very rarely, whereas some public TCRs were present in many individuals. In vitro tests confirmed that a few of the cytomegalovirus-associated TCR beta chains recognize cytomegalovirus antigens. The authors suggested that the approach could potentially be generalized to other disease states and immunological phenotypes. In the study, roughly 160 TCR beta chains were listed as associated with cytomegalovirus. A later analysis had no HLA typing for the validation cohort, so co-occurrence there was scored across all 120 repertoires.

The donors belonged to the validation cohort of around 120 subjects, which was separate from the roughly 700-subject first cohort. Library preparation employed the immunoSEQ multiplex PCR assay. In the authors' own workflow: A statistical classification framework was developed to diagnose cytomegalovirus status using the catalog of TCR beta chain sequences. Here the immuneACCESS table is served through TCRdb, limited to in-frame sequences with V and J called. Missing clones are a known gap in these copies; in checked studies unresolved V genes cover under half, and the rest lacks a known reason. The D gene and trimming were derived from the DNA, and the V and J assignments and clone size from that table. The table for this sample lists roughly 180,000 clones; roughly nine tenths of them were counted only once. The biggest ten clones account for approximately 7% of the sample. Relative to germline, V is missing 4 bases and J is missing 1 base, with 6 bases of the junction outside any gene match. The CDR3 measures 16 amino acids from cysteine to phenylalanine. Only CDR3 DNA remains: 48 bases, in frame from the first base. CDR1 is given as SGHVS and CDR2 as FQNEAQ, both from the germline V gene.

The TCR sequence derives from a man under 40 in good health and CMV-seropositive. Sequences were obtained from PBMCs. The chain employs TRBV7-8 and TRBJ2-2, with 7 bases aligning to TRBD2. The CDR3 region has the sequence CASSSLGGGNTGELFF. In nucleotides, the sequence is TGTGCCAGCAGCTCCCTAGGCGGGGGGAACACCGGGGAGCTGTTTTTT.